Listed here are 26 T cell receptor beta chains from one sample, sequenced in a study of T cell repertoires in cytomegalovirus infection. From the reads, TCRdb called clonotypes with MiXCR, one entry per CDR3 protein. The repertoire has about 300,000 distinct CDR3 sequences, roughly a tenth of them found once; the top ten carry approximately 2.4%. Sequencing was done on a sample of PBMCs. The origin of the receptors is a human donor in good health (CMV status not recorded). Some clones in this sample may be carry-over from other donors' samples.

The chain joins TRBV5-5 to TRBJ2-1; D remains unclear. CDR3 size: 13 residues. Germline V gene lookup returns CDR1 SGHKS and CDR2 YYEKEE (reference sequence). Trimming removed 4 bases at V and 6 bases at J, with 11 bases between. In DNA form, the CDR3 reads TGTGCCAGCAGCACGGCAGGCAGCAATGAGCAGTTCTTC. It yields the protein CASSTAGSNEQFF.

This clonotype occurred many times. The chain combines TRBV6-2 or TRBV6-3 with TRBJ1-6; 7 nucleotides match TRBD1. The length of the CDR3 is 13 residues. Germline V CDR1 and CDR2: MNHEY, SVGEGT. After removal of 7 bases from V and 7 bases from J, the junction contained 4 bases not matched to a gene. In DNA form, the CDR3 reads TGTGCCAGCACCGTACAGGGGAATTCACCCCTCCACTTT. Protein product: CASTVQGNSPLHF.

This clonotype was found many times. The V and J genes are TRBV7-9 and TRBJ2-7, with TRBD1 as a possible D gene (6 bases). This CDR3 is built from 14 residues. Germline V gene sequence: CDR1 SEHNR, CDR2 FQNEAQ (reference sequence). Trimming stripped 1 base from V and 4 bases from J, with 11 bases between. This chain's CDR3 is CASSLVEQGYEQYV. In nucleotides, the CDR3 is TGTGCCAGCAGCTTAGTGGAACAGGGATACGAGCAGTACGTC.

The chain joins TRBV28 to TRBJ2-5; 9 nucleotides agree with TRBD2. V trimming: 6 bases; J trimming: 2 bases; junction bases outside the gene matches: 4. The V gene's germline CDR1 is MDHEN and CDR2 SYDVKM. This CDR3 is 14 amino acids long. The CDR3 loop reads CASSVLAGQETQYF. CDR3 DNA sequence: TGTGCCAGCAGCGTCCTAGCGGGACAAGAGACCCAGTACTTC. The full variable domain, with the rest looked up from reference TRBV28 and TRBJ2-5, is DVKVTQSSRYLVKRTGEKVFLECVQDMDHENMFWYRQDPGLGLRLIYFSYDVKMKEKGDIPEGYSVSREKKERFSLILESASTNQTSMYLCASSVLAGQETQYFGPGTRLLVL.

The chain employs TRBV20-1 and TRBJ2-5; the match to TRBD2 covers 7 bases. This CDR3 region has 15 residues. CDR1 and CDR2 from the germline V gene are DFQATT and SNEGSKA (reference sequence). The junction had 11 bases not matched to a gene; V was cut back by 3 bases and J by 4 bases. The CDR3 DNA follows: TGCAGTGCTAGTCAAAGTCGGACTAGTTTAGAGACCCAGTACTTC. Translating it yields CSASQSRTSLETQYF.

This clonotype was observed many times. The chain combines TRBV11-2 with TRBJ2-1, with TRBD2 identical over 8 bases. This CDR3 comprises 15 residues. V shed 4 bases and J 4 bases; nucleotides not matched to a gene: 6. Germline V lookup: CDR1 SGHAT, CDR2 FQNNGV. The CDR3 protein is CASSSGGAVYNEQFF. CDR3 bases: TGTGCCAGCAGCTCCGGGGGGGCAGTTTACAATGAGCAGTTCTTC.

This CDR3 reads CASSRTDRAYTF. CDR3 in DNA: TGTGCCAGCTCACGAACGGACAGGGCCTACACCTTC. The chain has TRBV13 and TRBJ1-2; 8 bases are shared with TRBD1. The CDR3 is 12 residues long. V lost 8 bases and J lost 10; bases outside the gene matches: 9. Germline CDR1 PRHDT, CDR2 FYEKMQ (reference sequence).

This clonotype was seen repeatedly, ten times or more. The chain is built from TRBV20-1 and TRBJ1-5; the match to TRBD1 covers 7 bases. Looked up from germline, CDR1 is DFQATT and CDR2 is SNEGSKA (reference sequence). Germline trimming cut 3 bases from V and 1 base from J; bases unmatched to any gene: 3. This CDR3 is 14 amino acids long. The CDR3 protein is CSASTDRSNQPQHF. DNA of the CDR3: TGCAGTGCTAGTACGGACAGGAGCAATCAGCCCCAGCATTTT.

This clonotype was counted at least ten times. The chain joins TRBV29-1 to TRBJ2-3; TRBD2 agrees at 10 bases. CDR1 and CDR2 (germline): SQVTM, ANQGSEA. V lost 4 bases to trimming and J lost 4 bases; unmatched junction nucleotides: 2. The CDR3 totals 13 residues. Here the CDR3 reads CSVASGGSDTQYF. The CDR3, as DNA: TGCAGCGTTGCTAGCGGGGGTTCAGATACGCAGTATTTT.

There are many counts of this clonotype. Here the CDR3 reads CASSARQGPSSPLHF. DNA of the CDR3: TGTGCCAGCAGCGCCAGACAGGGTCCCTCTTCACCCCTCCACTTT. The rearrangement links TRBV2 to TRBJ1-6; 7 nucleotides agree with TRBD1. The V and J ends lost 6 bases and 9 bases, in that order; junction bases with no gene match: 11. This CDR3 is 15 amino acids long. Germline CDR1 is SNHLY and CDR2 is FYNNEI. The complete variable domain, with remaining parts taken from reference TRBV2 and TRBJ1-6, reads EPEVTQTPSHQVTQMGQEVILRCVPISNHLYFYWYRQILGQKVEFLVSFYNNEISEKSEIFDDQFSVERPDGSNFTLKIRSTKLEDSAMYFCASSARQGPSSPLHFGNGTRLTVT.

Ten or more counts support this clonotype. The V gene is TRBV7-8, the J gene TRBJ2-1; 9 positions match TRBD1. The trim removed 1 base at V and 4 bases at J, leaving 2 bases unmatched. This CDR3 comprises 15 residues. The germline gives CDR1 SGHVS, CDR2 FQNEAQ. The CDR3 bases are TGTGCCAGCAGCTTAGACAGGGGGCTTTACAATGAGCAGTTCTTC. Translating it yields CASSLDRGLYNEQFF.

In this sample, this clonotype turned up many times. The chain has TRBV11-2 and TRBJ2-1; no clear D. The CDR3 has 15 amino acids. The V gene lost 7 bases and the J gene lost 0 bases, with 13 bases spanning the gap. Per germline, CDR1 SGHAT and CDR2 FQNNGV. The CDR3 DNA reads as TGTGCCAGCACCCCCGGCCGGAGCTCCTACAATGAGCAGTTCTTC. Amino acid sequence: CASTPGRSSYNEQFF.

This clonotype has at least ten counts. This chain links TRBV7-9 with TRBJ2-1; no reliable D call. The CDR3 length is 17 residues. CDR1 and CDR2 from the germline V gene are SEHNR and FQNEAQ (reference sequence). Trimming left V 1 base short and J 6 bases short, with 19 bases between. CDR3 sequence reads: CASSLESPSAPLNEQFF. The CDR3 region has the DNA TGTGCCAGCAGCTTAGAGTCTCCAAGCGCCCCTCTCAATGAGCAGTTCTTC.

In this sample, this clonotype turned up many times. In DNA, the CDR3 is TGCAGTGCTAGATCAAGCCCCGGCGAGACCCAGTACTTC. This sequence encodes CSARSSPGETQYF. V usage is TRBV20-1 and J usage is TRBJ2-5; unclear D gene. Per the germline V gene, CDR1 is DFQATT and CDR2 is SNEGSKA (reference sequence). Trimming took 2 bases from V and 5 from J, leaving 12 bases between them. This CDR3 contains 13 residues.

This clonotype was counted at least ten times. V is TRBV5-6 and J is TRBJ2-5; D possibly uses TRBD1 or TRBD2 (6 bases each). CDR3 length: 13 residues. Germline V gene sequence: CDR1 SGHDT, CDR2 YYEEEE. Trimming pared 1 base from V and 5 bases from J, leaving 9 bases between. The CDR3 loop is CASSLPGGETQYF. The CDR3 bases are TGTGCCAGCAGCTTGCCCGGGGGCGAGACCCAGTACTTC.

This clonotype was recorded at least ten times. The genes are TRBV6-6 and TRBJ1-2; TRBD1 aligns across 8 bases. The CDR3 spans 14 residues. In germline, CDR1 is MNHNY, CDR2 SVGAGI (reference sequence). The V and J ends lost 6 bases and 5 bases, in that order; junction bases with no gene match: 8. DNA for the CDR3: TGTGCCAGCAGGCGGACAGGGCGGAGTTATGGCTACACCTTC. Its translation: CASRRTGRSYGYTF.

In regard to this clonotype: It may be a read error: a sequence one base away is much more abundant. V and J are TRBV29-1 and TRBJ2-3; a weak D match, TRBD2 (5 bases). The germline V gene encodes CDR1 SQVTM and CDR2 ANQGSEA. The CDR3 has 14 residues. The CDR3 region is CSARAAPSIDTQYF. CDR3 in DNA: TGCAGTGCAAGGGCAGCCCCTAGCATAGATACGCAGTATTTT.

There are many counts of this clonotype. This rearrangement joins TRBV11-2 to TRBJ2-1, with D maybe TRBD2 (6 bases). The CDR3 runs 16 residues. V gave up 5 bases and J gave up 4 bases, with 18 bases separating them. The V gene's germline CDR1 is SGHAT and CDR2 FQNNGV. The CDR3 DNA reads TGTGCCAGCAGCCCCTACCGTGGGGGGACGTACAATGAGCAGTTCTTC. Translation: CASSPYRGGTYNEQFF.

Notes on this clonotype: This could be a read error, since a much larger clone is one nucleotide away. The V and J genes are TRBV4-2 and TRBJ1-2; the match to TRBD1 covers 8 bases. Germline V gene sequence: CDR1 LGHNA, CDR2 YNFKEQ. V dropped 8 bases and J dropped 4; count of bases not matched to a gene: 12. CDR3 length equals 15 residues. In nucleotides, the CDR3 is TGTGCCAGCGGCCTCTCGACAGGGGATGCCTATGGCTACACCTTC. Its protein is CASGLSTGDAYGYTF.

The chain joins TRBV29-1 to TRBJ1-2; 7 bases match TRBD1. After removal of 6 bases from V and 12 bases from J, the junction contained 7 bases not matched to a gene. This CDR3 is 10 amino acids long. The germline V gene encodes CDR1 SQVTM and CDR2 ANQGSEA. CDR3 residues: CSVVQGIDTF. The CDR3 DNA sequence: TGCAGCGTAGTACAGGGGATAGACACCTTC. The whole variable domain, remainder taken from reference TRBV29-1 and TRBJ1-2, is SAVISQKPSRDICQRGTSLTIQCQVDSQVTMMFWYRQQPGQSLTLIATANQGSEATYESGFVIDKFPISRPNLTFSTLTVSNMSPEDSSIYLCSVVQGIDTFGSGTRLTVV.

This clonotype was detected only a few times. The chain uses TRBV5-1 and TRBJ2-3, with D hard to call. The CDR3 runs to 15 residues. Looked up from germline, CDR1 is SGHRS and CDR2 is YFSETQ. Trimming stripped 4 bases from V and 0 bases from J, with 12 bases between. CDR3 DNA: TGCGCCAGCAGCCCCCAAAACCCTAGCACAGATACGCAGTATTTT. Translated, it gives CASSPQNPSTDTQYF.

V is TRBV14 and J is TRBJ1-5; no definite D call. CDR3 length: 14 residues. Germline V lookup: CDR1 SGHDN, CDR2 FVKESK. Trimming pared 1 base from V and 6 bases from J, leaving 10 bases between. CDR3 DNA sequence: TGTGCCAGCAGCCAAGGAAACAGAGGTCAGCCCCAGCATTTT. This gives the protein CASSQGNRGQPQHF.

This clonotype was picked up many times. The chain carries TRBV7-2 and TRBJ2-1; the D gene could be TRBD1 or TRBD2 (5 bases each). The CDR3 length is 14 residues. V was trimmed by 4 bases and J by 9 bases, leaving 16 bases between them. Germline CDR1 reads SGHTA; CDR2 reads FQGNSA. The CDR3 bases are TGTGCCAGCAGCTGGGACCCGATGCGAAGTGAGCAGTTCTTC. The encoded protein is CASSWDPMRSEQFF. Supplemented by reference TRBV7-2 and TRBJ2-1, the full variable domain reads GAGVSQSPSNKVTEKGKDVELRCDPISGHTALYWYRQSLGQGLEFLIYFQGNSAPDKSGLPSDRFSAERTGGSVSTLTIQRTQQEDSAVYLCASSWDPMRSEQFFGPGTRLTVL.

The V and J genes are TRBV28 and TRBJ1-2; 7 bases are shared with TRBD1. CDR3 length equals 14 residues. Germline V gene data show CDR1 as MDHEN and CDR2 as SYDVKM. V lost 6 bases, J lost 6 bases, and 10 bases stayed unmatched. The CDR3 here is CASSPGQRRDGYTF. CDR3 nucleotides: TGTGCCAGCAGCCCGGGACAGAGGCGCGATGGCTACACCTTC.

This clonotype was seen many times. This chain connects TRBV6-5 to TRBJ2-2; TRBD1 matches 9 bases. Germline values: CDR1 MNHEY, CDR2 SVGAGI. V shed 0 bases and J 4 bases; nucleotides not matched to a gene: 9. The CDR3 has 18 amino acids. CDR3 sequence (DNA): TGTGCCAGCAGTTACTCGTGGGACAGGGTTGTTGGCACCGGGGAGCTGTTTTTT. Encoded protein: CASSYSWDRVVGTGELFF.

This clonotype was seen at least ten times. CDR3 in DNA: TGTGCCATCTCAAGGGACACCTTAAATCAGCCCCAGCATTTT. Its translation is CAISRDTLNQPQHF. This rearrangement joins TRBV7-9 to TRBJ1-5, with D possibly TRBD1 on 6 matching bases. Germline assignment: CDR1 SEHNR and CDR2 FQNEAQ (reference sequence). Trimming stripped 10 bases from V and 4 bases from J, with 17 bases between. The CDR3 spans 14 residues. The whole variable domain, remainder taken from reference TRBV7-9 and TRBJ1-5, is DTGVSQNPRHKITKRGQNVTFRCDPISEHNRLYWYRQTLGQGPEFLTYFQNEAQLEKSRLLSDRFSAERPKGSFSTLEIQRTEQGDSAMYLCAISRDTLNQPQHFGDGTRLSIL.